A selection of T cell receptor beta chains follows, all from one sample in a study of sequential checkpoint blockade in melanoma. TCRdb keeps only in-frame clones here, not all; method: immunoSEQ multiplex PCR. The data hold just over 2,000 clones, with approximately 31% observed a single time. The sequenced sample was tumor tissue (inferred from file names), obtained from a patient given nivolumab and ipilimumab in sequence. Every receptor here comes from a human donor with melanoma. CDR3s include the opening cysteine and the closing phenylalanine or tryptophan. The order of the fields is J gene, D gene, clone size, V gene, CDR3 DNA, CDR3 protein. D genes are given only for firm matches. Expanded clones get a size class; other rows say once, few or many, or leave the size out.

J: TRBJ2-1
D: TRBD2
size: .
V: TRBV19
DNA: TGTGCCAGTAGTACCTCCGGCGGGACTAGCGGCAATTACAATGAGCAGTTCTTC
CDR3: CASSTSGGTSGNYNEQFF

J: TRBJ1-1
D: TRBD1
size: medium-sized
V: TRBV11-3
DNA: TGTGCCAGCAGCTTTCCGGGACAGGGGCTCACTGAAGCTTTCTTT
CDR3: CASSFPGQGLTEAFF

J: TRBJ2-5
D: .
size: .
V: TRBV2
DNA: TGTGCCAGCAGTGAAGACAACCAAGAGACCCAGTACTTC
CDR3: CASSEDNQETQYF

J: TRBJ1-5
D: .
size: few
V: TRBV23-1
DNA: TGCGCCAGCAGCCAAGATGGGCCCGGGATGGTCGGTCAGCCCCAGCATTTT
CDR3: CASSQDGPGMVGQPQHF

J: TRBJ1-4
D: .
size: .
V: TRBV14
DNA: TGTGCCAGCAGCCGAACTCAGGGTATGAGGGAAAAACTGTTTTTT
CDR3: CASSRTQGMREKLFF

J: TRBJ1-2
D: TRBD1
size: .
V: TRBV19
DNA: TGTGCCAGTACCAGGGACAGGAACTATGGCTACACCTTC
CDR3: CASTRDRNYGYTF

J: TRBJ1-4
D: .
size: .
V: TRBV29-1
DNA: TGCAGCGTTGATGTTGTAGGGGGAGAAAAACTGTTTTTT
CDR3: CSVDVVGGEKLFF

J: TRBJ2-1
D: TRBD1
size: few
V: TRBV5-1
DNA: TGCGCCAGCAGCTTGGAACAGGGGTCATACAATGAGCAGTTCTTC
CDR3: CASSLEQGSYNEQFF

J: TRBJ1-5
D: .
size: .
V: TRBV13
DNA: TGTGCCAGCAGTTTAGCAGGGCGGGTGGGTCAGCCCCAGCATTTT
CDR3: CASSLAGRVGQPQHF

J: TRBJ2-5
D: TRBD2
size: few
V: TRBV6-8
DNA: TGTGCCAGCAGTTACTCGACTAGCGGGGGTGAGACCCAGTACTTC
CDR3: CASSYSTSGGETQYF

J: TRBJ2-7
D: TRBD1
size: .
V: TRBV2
DNA: TGTGCCAGCGTTGGGACAGGGATGGGCGAGCAGTACTTC
CDR3: CASVGTGMGEQYF

J: TRBJ2-2
D: .
size: few
V: TRBV11-3
DNA: TGTGCCAGCAGCCAGTTAATGGGAGTCGCCGGGGAGCTGTTTTTT
CDR3: CASSQLMGVAGELFF

J: TRBJ2-3
D: TRBD2
size: medium-sized
V: TRBV11-3
DNA: TGTGCCAGCAGCTTAATTACTAGCGCGGATACGCAGTATTTT
CDR3: CASSLITSADTQYF

J: TRBJ1-3
D: TRBD1
size: medium-sized
V: TRBV11-3
DNA: TGTGCCAGCAGCTTAGTATCAGGGGGCTATGGAAACACCATATATTTT
CDR3: CASSLVSGGYGNTIYF

J: TRBJ2-7
D: .
size: .
V: TRBV14
DNA: TGTGCCAGCAGCCAAAACTGGTCCGGGGAGCAGTACTTC
CDR3: CASSQNWSGEQYF

J: TRBJ2-1
D: TRBD2
size: few
V: TRBV5-1
DNA: TGCGCCAGCCGCCTCCGGGCCGACGGGGGGAATGAGCAGTTCTTC
CDR3: CASRLRADGGNEQFF

J: TRBJ1-1
D: TRBD1
size: few
V: TRBV18
DNA: TGTGCCAGCTCACCCGGACAGGGGGCATTCGGCACTGAAGCTTTCTTT
CDR3: CASSPGQGAFGTEAFF

J: TRBJ2-2
D: .
size: .
V: TRBV5-1
DNA: TGCGCCAGCAGCTTGGACAGGGCGGCCGGGGAGCTGTTTTTT
CDR3: CASSLDRAAGELFF

J: TRBJ2-3
D: .
size: medium-sized
V: TRBV7-5
DNA: TGTGCCAGCAGCGATACCGCCAGCGGCTACACAGATACGCAGTATTTT
CDR3: CASSDTASGYTDTQYF

J: TRBJ2-5
D: .
size: .
V: TRBV19
DNA: TGTGCCAGTACCCCTTCCGGCCGGGGCCGGGAGACCCAGTACTTC
CDR3: CASTPSGRGRETQYF

J: TRBJ2-3
D: .
size: .
V: TRBV11-3
DNA: TGTGCCAGCAGCTTAGAATCCGGGTGGAGCACAGATACGCAGTATTTT
CDR3: CASSLESGWSTDTQYF

J: TRBJ1-1
D: .
size: few
V: TRBV10-3
DNA: TGTGCCATCAGTGAGTCAACAGAGTTCACTGAAGCTTTCTTT
CDR3: CAISESTEFTEAFF

J: TRBJ1-4
D: .
size: .
V: TRBV4-1
DNA: TGCGCCAGCAGCCAAGTATCTGCAACTAATGAAAAACTGTTTTTT
CDR3: CASSQVSATNEKLFF

J: TRBJ2-7
D: .
size: .
V: TRBV13
DNA: TGTGCCAGCAGCTTAGCCATGGCCTACGAGCAGTACTTC
CDR3: CASSLAMAYEQYF

J: TRBJ1-2
D: .
size: .
V: TRBV6-8
DNA: TGTGCCAGCAGTTACCTTCCGTCTCAGGGCTACACCTTC
CDR3: CASSYLPSQGYTF

J: TRBJ1-2
D: .
size: few
V: TRBV15
DNA: TGTGCCACCAGCAACAGGGTATCGGGCTATGGCTACACCTTC
CDR3: CATSNRVSGYGYTF

J: TRBJ1-5
D: .
size: few
V: TRBV11-3
DNA: TGTGCCAGCAGCACGCTGACAGGAAATCAGCCCCAGCATTTT
CDR3: CASSTLTGNQPQHF

J: TRBJ1-6
D: .
size: medium-sized
V: TRBV6-8
DNA: TGTGCCAGCAGTTGGGTAGAATCACCCCTCCACTTT
CDR3: CASSWVESPLHF

J: TRBJ1-1
D: .
size: .
V: TRBV6-8
DNA: TGTGCCAGCAGTTACTCCTCGTCGGGGGGAGACACTGAAGCTTTCTTT
CDR3: CASSYSSSGGDTEAFF

J: TRBJ2-5
D: .
size: medium-sized
V: TRBV11-3
DNA: TGTGCCAGCAGCTTAGGCGCACCCCCGTTTGAGACCCAGTACTTC
CDR3: CASSLGAPPFETQYF

J: TRBJ2-5
D: TRBD1
size: once
V: TRBV5-1
DNA: TGCGCCAGCAGCTACCGGGACAGGGACCAAGAGACCCAGTACTTC
CDR3: CASSYRDRDQETQYF

J: TRBJ2-3
D: .
size: .
V: TRBV11-3
DNA: TGTGCCAGCAGCTTGGGTGGCGGGGCTAGCACAGATACGCAGTATTTT
CDR3: CASSLGGGASTDTQYF

J: TRBJ1-3
D: .
size: .
V: TRBV12-5
DNA: TGTGCTAGTGGTCGGGGACCTGGAAACACCATATATTTT
CDR3: CASGRGPGNTIYF

J: TRBJ2-3
D: .
size: .
V: TRBV10-2
DNA: TGCGCCAGCAGTTACAGGCAGTGGGGCACAGATACGCAGTATTTT
CDR3: CASSYRQWGTDTQYF

J: TRBJ2-3
D: TRBD1
size: .
V: TRBV25-1
DNA: TGTGCCAGCAGTAGGGCAGGGGGCGAAGATACGCAGTATTTT
CDR3: CASSRAGGEDTQYF

J: TRBJ1-3
D: .
size: .
V: TRBV18
DNA: TGTGCCAGCTCACCTATTATCGGACAGCGACCTGGAAACACCATATATTTT
CDR3: CASSPIIGQRPGNTIYF

J: TRBJ1-5
D: .
size: few
V: TRBV28
DNA: TGTGCCAGCAGTTCCGGCAGGGCCAGCTTCAATCAGCCCCAGCATTTT
CDR3: CASSSGRASFNQPQHF

J: TRBJ1-2
D: TRBD1
size: few
V: TRBV28
DNA: TGTGCCAGCAGTTTAGGGACAGGGGATTCCTATGGCTACACCTTC
CDR3: CASSLGTGDSYGYTF

J: TRBJ2-6
D: .
size: large
V: TRBV11-3
DNA: TGTGCCAGCAGCTTAGGGTACGGGGGTTCAGGGGCCAACGTCCTGACTTTC
CDR3: CASSLGYGGSGANVLTF

J: TRBJ2-7
D: TRBD1
size: .
V: TRBV5-1
DNA: TGCGCCAGCAGCTTGGGGACAGGGGGCTACGAGCAGTACTTC
CDR3: CASSLGTGGYEQYF

J: TRBJ1-2
D: .
size: .
V: TRBV19
DNA: TGTGCCATCTCCGAAGGGTATGGCTACACCTTC
CDR3: CAISEGYGYTF

J: TRBJ2-3
D: TRBD2
size: .
V: TRBV5-1
DNA: TGCGCCAGCAGCTTTAGCGGGGGGCTCACAGATACGCAGTATTTT
CDR3: CASSFSGGLTDTQYF

J: TRBJ1-1
D: .
size: few
V: TRBV15
DNA: TGTGCCACCAGCAGACCGGGACCGCTGAACACTGAAGCTTTCTTT
CDR3: CATSRPGPLNTEAFF

J: TRBJ2-7
D: .
size: .
V: TRBV28
DNA: TGTGCCAGCAGTTTCCCCCGGGGGTATAACGAGCAGTACTTC
CDR3: CASSFPRGYNEQYF

J: TRBJ2-2
D: .
size: few
V: TRBV7-5
DNA: TGTGCCAGCAGCTTGAGACAGAACACCGGGGAGCTGTTTTTT
CDR3: CASSLRQNTGELFF

J: TRBJ1-1
D: .
size: medium-sized
V: TRBV11-3
DNA: TGTGCCAGCAGCGAGTACAGCGGTATGCTCATAGCTTTCTTT
CDR3: CASSEYSGMLIAFF

J: TRBJ1-1
D: .
size: .
V: TRBV14
DNA: TGTGCCAGCAGCCAAAGTGGGGGCACTGAAGCTTTCTTT
CDR3: CASSQSGGTEAFF

J: TRBJ1-1
D: .
size: few
V: TRBV10-2
DNA: TGCGCCATCAGTGGGAGAGGCGGAGACACTGAAGCTTTCTTT
CDR3: CAISGRGGDTEAFF

J: TRBJ2-1
D: TRBD1
size: .
V: TRBV10-2
DNA: TGCGCCAGCATACCATTACGAGGGGGCAATTACACTGAGCAGTTCTTC
CDR3: CASIPLRGGNYTEQFF

J: TRBJ2-1
D: TRBD2
size: .
V: TRBV6-8
DNA: TGTGCCATCAGTGCCGAGCGGGGGGGCCCTCCTGAGCAGTTCTTC
CDR3: CAISAERGGPPEQFF

J: TRBJ1-2
D: TRBD1
size: few
V: TRBV14
DNA: TGTGCCAGCAGCCCGGACAGGGTCGGCTACACCTTC
CDR3: CASSPDRVGYTF